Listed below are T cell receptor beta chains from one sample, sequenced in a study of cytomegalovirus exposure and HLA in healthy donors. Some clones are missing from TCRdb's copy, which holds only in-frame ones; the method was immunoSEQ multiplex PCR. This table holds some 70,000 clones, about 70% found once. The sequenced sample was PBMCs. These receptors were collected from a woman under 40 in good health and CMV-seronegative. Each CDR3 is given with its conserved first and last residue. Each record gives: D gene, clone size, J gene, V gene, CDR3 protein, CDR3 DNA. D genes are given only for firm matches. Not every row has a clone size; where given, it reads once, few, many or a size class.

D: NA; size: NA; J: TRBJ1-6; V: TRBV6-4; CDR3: CASSSGQGYNSPLHF; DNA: TGTGCCAGCAGCTCGGGTCAGGGGTATAATTCACCCCTCCACTTT
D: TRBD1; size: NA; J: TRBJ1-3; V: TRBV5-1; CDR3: CASSLAGQGRNTIYF; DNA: TGCGCCAGCAGCTTGGCGGGACAGGGTAGAAACACCATATATTTT
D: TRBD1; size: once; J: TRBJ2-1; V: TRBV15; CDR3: CATRVDRDSYNEQFF; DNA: TGTGCCACCAGGGTAGACAGGGACTCCTACAATGAGCAGTTCTTC
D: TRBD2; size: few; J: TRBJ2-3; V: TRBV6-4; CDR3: CASSLSGGAGDTQYF; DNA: TGTGCCAGCAGTCTTAGCGGGGGGGCCGGGGATACGCAGTATTTT
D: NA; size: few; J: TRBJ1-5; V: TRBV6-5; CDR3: CASSRTRGNNQPQHF; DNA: TGTGCCAGCAGCAGGACGCGAGGGAACAATCAGCCCCAGCATTTT
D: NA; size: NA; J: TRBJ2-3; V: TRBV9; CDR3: CASSRGTDTQYF; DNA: TGTGCCAGCTCCCGGGGCACAGATACGCAGTATTTT
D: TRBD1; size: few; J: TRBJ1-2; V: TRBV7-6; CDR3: CASSLDTGEGYTF; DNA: TGTGCCAGCAGCTTAGATACAGGGGAAGGCTACACCTTC
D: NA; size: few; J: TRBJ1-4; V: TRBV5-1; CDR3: CASSLAGGGGEKLFF; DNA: TGCGCCAGCAGCTTGGCCGGGGGCGGGGGAGAAAAACTGTTTTTT
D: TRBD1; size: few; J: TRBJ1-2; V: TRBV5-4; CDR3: CASKWQGADYGYTF; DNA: TGTGCCAGCAAATGGCAGGGGGCTGACTATGGCTACACCTTC
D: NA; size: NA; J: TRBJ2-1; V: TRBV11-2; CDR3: CASSLVDTGGQFF; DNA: TGTGCCAGCAGCTTAGTAGATACAGGTGGTCAGTTCTTC
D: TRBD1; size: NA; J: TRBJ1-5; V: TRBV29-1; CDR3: CSVGQGAGQPQHF; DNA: TGCAGCGTTGGACAGGGGGCTGGGCAGCCCCAGCATTTT
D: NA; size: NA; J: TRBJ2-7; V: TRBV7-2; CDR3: CASSLARASTPDF; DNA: TGTGCCAGCAGCTTAGCGCGGGCATCCACGCCGGACTTC
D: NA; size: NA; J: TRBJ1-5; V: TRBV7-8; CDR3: CASSLARGTQPQHF; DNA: TGTGCCAGCAGCTTAGCGAGGGGGACTCAGCCCCAGCATTTT
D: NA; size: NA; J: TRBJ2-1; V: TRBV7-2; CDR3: CASSLRYITGNEQFF; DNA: TGTGCCAGCAGCTTACGATATATTACAGGCAATGAGCAGTTCTTC
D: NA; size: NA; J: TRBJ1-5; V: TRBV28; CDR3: CASSLPLSGRQPQHF; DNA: TGTGCCAGCAGTTTACCTCTCAGTGGCAGGCAGCCCCAGCATTTT
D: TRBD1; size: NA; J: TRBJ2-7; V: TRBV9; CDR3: CASSGTGVGYEQYF; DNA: TGTGCCAGCAGCGGGACAGGGGTGGGCTACGAGCAGTACTTC
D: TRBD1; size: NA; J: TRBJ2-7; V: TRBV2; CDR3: CASSARQGVYEQYF; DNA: TGTGCCAGCAGTGCCCGACAGGGGGTCTACGAGCAGTACTTC
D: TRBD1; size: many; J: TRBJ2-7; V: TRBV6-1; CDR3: CASSEGDSSYEQYF; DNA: TGTGCCAGCAGTGAAGGGGACAGCTCCTACGAGCAGTACTTC
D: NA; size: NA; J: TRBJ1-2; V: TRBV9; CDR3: CASSVSRRQPLGSGYTF; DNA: TGTGCCAGCAGCGTATCAAGGCGGCAGCCTCTCGGGAGTGGCTACACCTTC
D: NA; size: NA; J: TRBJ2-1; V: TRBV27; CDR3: CASSYPGGPYNEQFF; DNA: TGTGCCAGCTCCTATCCAGGGGGGCCCTACAATGAGCAGTTCTTC
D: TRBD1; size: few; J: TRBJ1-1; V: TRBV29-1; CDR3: CSVELNRGTTEAFF; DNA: TGCAGCGTTGAATTGAACAGGGGGACCACTGAAGCTTTCTTT
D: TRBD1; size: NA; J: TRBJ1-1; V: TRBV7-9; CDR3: CASSRGQGRTEAFF; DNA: TGTGCCAGCAGCCGAGGACAGGGCCGGACTGAAGCTTTCTTT
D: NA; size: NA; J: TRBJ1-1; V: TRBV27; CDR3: CASSLQGLNTEAFF; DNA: TGTGCCAGCAGTTTGCAGGGTCTGAACACTGAAGCTTTCTTT
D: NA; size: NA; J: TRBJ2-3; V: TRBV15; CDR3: CATSRGLESTDTQYF; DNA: TGTGCCACCAGCAGAGGGTTGGAGAGCACAGATACGCAGTATTTT
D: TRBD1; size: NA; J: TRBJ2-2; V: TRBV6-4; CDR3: CASRGTGNTGELFF; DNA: TGTGCCAGCAGGGGGACAGGGAACACCGGGGAGCTGTTTTTT
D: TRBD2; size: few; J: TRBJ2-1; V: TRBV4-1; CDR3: CASSQLTSGGYNEQFF; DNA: TGCGCCAGCAGCCAACTCACTAGCGGGGGTTACAATGAGCAGTTCTTC
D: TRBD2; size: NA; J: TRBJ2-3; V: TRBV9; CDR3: CASSATLTSGGDDTQYF; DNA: TGTGCCAGCAGCGCCACCCTTACTAGCGGGGGAGACGATACGCAGTATTTT
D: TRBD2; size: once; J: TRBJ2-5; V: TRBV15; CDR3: CATSRRAGGQETQYF; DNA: TGTGCCACCAGCAGACGAGCGGGGGGGCAGGAGACCCAGTACTTC
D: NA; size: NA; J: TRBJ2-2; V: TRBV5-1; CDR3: CASMRGGGELFF; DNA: TGCGCCAGCATGAGGGGAGGCGGGGAGCTGTTTTTT
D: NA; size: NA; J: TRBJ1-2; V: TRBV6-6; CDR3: CASRPLMDRNYGYTF; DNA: TGTGCCAGCAGGCCGCTCATGGACAGAAACTATGGCTACACCTTC
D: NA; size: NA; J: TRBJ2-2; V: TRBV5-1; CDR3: CASSLRGPVGTGELFF; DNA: TGCGCCAGCAGCTTGAGGGGCCCTGTAGGCACCGGGGAGCTGTTTTTT
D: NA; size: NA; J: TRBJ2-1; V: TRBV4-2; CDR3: CASSLGIEQFF; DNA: TGTGCCAGCAGCCTTGGCATAGAGCAGTTCTTC
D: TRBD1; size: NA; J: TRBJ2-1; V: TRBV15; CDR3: CATSSPGTGVNEQFF; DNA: TGTGCCACCAGCAGTCCGGGGACAGGGGTAAATGAGCAGTTCTTC
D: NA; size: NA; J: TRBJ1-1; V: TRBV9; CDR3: CASSASRGQSEAFF; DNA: TGTGCCAGCAGCGCCAGCAGAGGACAGTCTGAAGCTTTCTTT
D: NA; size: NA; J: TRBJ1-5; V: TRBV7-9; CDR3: CASSFGNQPQHF; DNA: TGTGCCAGCAGCTTCGGGAATCAGCCCCAGCATTTT
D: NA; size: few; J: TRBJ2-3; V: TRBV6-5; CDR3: CASSYGSGHPDDTQYF; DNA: TGTGCCAGCAGTTACGGGAGCGGGCATCCCGATGATACGCAGTATTTT
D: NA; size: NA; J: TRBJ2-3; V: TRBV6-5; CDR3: CASSYSRLARTDTQYF; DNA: TGTGCCAGCAGTTACTCGAGGCTAGCGAGGACAGATACGCAGTATTTT
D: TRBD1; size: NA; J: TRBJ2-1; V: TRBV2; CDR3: CASTRGTGGRNEQFF; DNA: TGTGCCAGCACTCGTGGGACAGGGGGCAGAAATGAGCAGTTCTTC
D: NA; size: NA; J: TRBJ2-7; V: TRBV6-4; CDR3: CASSDPSPSYEQYF; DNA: TGTGCCAGCAGTGACCCGTCCCCCTCCTACGAGCAGTACTTC
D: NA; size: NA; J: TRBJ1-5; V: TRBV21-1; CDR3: CASSSPHRVYQPQHF; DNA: TGTGCCAGCAGCAGCCCGCACAGGGTATATCAGCCCCAGCATTTT